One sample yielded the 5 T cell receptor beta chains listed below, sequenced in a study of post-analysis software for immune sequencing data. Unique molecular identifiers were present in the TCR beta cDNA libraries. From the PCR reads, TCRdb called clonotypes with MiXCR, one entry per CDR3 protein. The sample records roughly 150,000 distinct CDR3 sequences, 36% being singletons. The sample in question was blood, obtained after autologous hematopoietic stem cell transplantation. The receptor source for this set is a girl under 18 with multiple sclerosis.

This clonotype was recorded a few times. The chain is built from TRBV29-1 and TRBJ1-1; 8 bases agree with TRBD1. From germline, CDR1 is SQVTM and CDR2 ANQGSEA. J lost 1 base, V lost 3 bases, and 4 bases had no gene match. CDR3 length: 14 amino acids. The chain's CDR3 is CSVDRTGSNTEAFF. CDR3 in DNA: TGCAGCGTTGATCGGACAGGGTCGAACACTGAAGCTTTCTTT.

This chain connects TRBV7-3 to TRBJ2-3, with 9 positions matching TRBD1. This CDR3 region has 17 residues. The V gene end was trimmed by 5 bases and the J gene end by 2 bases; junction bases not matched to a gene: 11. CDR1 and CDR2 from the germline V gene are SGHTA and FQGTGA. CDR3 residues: CASSANKGTGNTDTQYF. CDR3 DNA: TGTGCCAGCAGCGCAAACAAAGGGACAGGGAACACAGATACGCAGTATTTT.

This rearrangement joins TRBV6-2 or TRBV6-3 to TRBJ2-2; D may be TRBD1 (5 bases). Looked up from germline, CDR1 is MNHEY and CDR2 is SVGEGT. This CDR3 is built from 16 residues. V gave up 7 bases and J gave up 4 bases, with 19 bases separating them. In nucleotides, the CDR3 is TGTGCCAGCACCATAACCCCGACAGACCCCACCGGGGAGCTGTTTTTT. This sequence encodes CASTITPTDPTGELFF.

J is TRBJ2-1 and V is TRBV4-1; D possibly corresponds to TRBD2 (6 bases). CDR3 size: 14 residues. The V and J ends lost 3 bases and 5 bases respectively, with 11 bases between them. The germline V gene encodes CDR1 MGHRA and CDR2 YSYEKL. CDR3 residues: CASSHLGEDNEQFF. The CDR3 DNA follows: TGCGCCAGCAGCCACCTTGGGGAGGACAATGAGCAGTTCTTC.

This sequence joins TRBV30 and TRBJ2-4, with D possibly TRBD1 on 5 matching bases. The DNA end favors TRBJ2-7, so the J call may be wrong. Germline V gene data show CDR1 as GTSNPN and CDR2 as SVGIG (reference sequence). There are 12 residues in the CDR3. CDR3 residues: CAWSVQAYEQYF. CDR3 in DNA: TGTGCCTGGAGTGTACAGGCCTACGAGCAGTACTTC.